This T cell receptor beta chain was sequenced in a study of long-term antiretroviral therapy in people with HIV. On this clone itself: Its antigen is not known.

Study-level results: Blood was collected between 2004 and 2017, possibly under older ART regimens. Dominance of pre-ART expanded clones persisted, fluctuating and often declining after ART. Subsequent to ART, diversity was augmented yet persisted below that of transplant donor controls.

Run at survey level, the immunoSEQ assay was version v3.0. Sequencing was performed with immunoSEQ multiplex PCR; in TCRdb, only in-frame clones are kept and a portion is missing. The sample contains about 35,000 clones, 75% to 90% of which appear only once. The CDR3 is 13 residues long. Germline assignment: CDR1 MNHEY and CDR2 SMNVEV (reference sequence). V was clipped by 5 bases and J by 4 bases, with 11 bases between them. The genes are TRBV27 and TRBJ2-5; either TRBD1 or TRBD2 may supply D (5 bases each). The sample here was unsorted PBMCs, taken 2.2 years after starting antiretroviral therapy. The sequence came from a man aged 18 to 29 with HIV. CDR3 sequence: CASSGAGTETQYF. CDR3 bases: TGTGCCAGCAGTGGGGCAGGGACAGAGACCCAGTACTTC.